This T cell receptor beta chain was profiled in a study of T cells and Merkel cell carcinoma outcomes. Study-wide findings and caveats: Reportedly, T-cell repertoire with density predicts Merkel cell carcinoma outcomes.

The repertoire was sequenced with immunoSEQ multiplex PCR; TCRdb's copy has only in-frame clones and lacks some. This table holds roughly 11,000 clones, around 95% found once. This clone was detected only once. Its antigen is not identified. Germline V lookup: CDR1 SGHRS, CDR2 YFSETQ. V was cut by 2 bases and J by 10 bases, with 18 bases left in between. The CDR3 has 15 residues. This clonotype was obtained from a human donor with Merkel cell carcinoma. Material for sequencing was tumor tissue from Merkel cell carcinoma. The chain recombines TRBV5-1 with TRBJ1-4; possible D gene TRBD1, 6 bases. The CDR3 region is CASSFQQGSNRKLFF. The CDR3 coding sequence is TGCGCCAGCAGCTTCCAACAGGGATCAAACCGAAAACTGTTTTTT.